The 27 T cell receptor beta chains listed next were all sequenced from one sample in a study of OX40 agonist ivuxolimab in advanced cancers. Assay: immunoSEQ multiplex PCR; the TCRdb copy retains only in-frame clones and omits some. The table lists approximately 58,000 clones, less than 90% of them singletons. The sample in question was CD4+ or CD8+ T cells sorted from blood, obtained in a trial of the OX40 agonist ivuxolimab. The receptors originated from an adult with an advanced solid tumor such as melanoma, head and neck, liver or kidney cancer.

In DNA, the CDR3 is TGTGCCAGCACCTCTCCGGACAGGGGTGGTAATGAGCAGTTCTTC. This gives the protein CASTSPDRGGNEQFF. The chain employs TRBV6-6 and TRBJ2-1, with 9 bases aligning to TRBD1. Trimming took 7 bases from V and 7 from J; bases not matched to a gene: 11. Germline CDR1 MNHNY, CDR2 SVGAGI (reference sequence). CDR3 size: 15 residues.

J is TRBJ1-1 and V is TRBV6-1, with a weak D call TRBD1 (5 bases). This CDR3 contains 13 residues. V lost 6 bases and J lost 6, with 14 bases in between. CDR1 is MNHNS and CDR2 is SASEGT in the germline V gene. DNA of the CDR3: TGTGCCAGCAGAGGTACAGGAGGGGCTGAAGCTTTCTTT. Its protein product is CASRGTGGAEAFF.

V is TRBV5-5 and J is TRBJ2-7; 7 bases match TRBD1. The CDR3 totals 15 residues. The germline gives CDR1 SGHKS, CDR2 YYEKEE (reference sequence). V was pared by 0 bases and J by 6 bases, with 9 bases of the junction left unmatched. DNA for the CDR3: TGTGCCAGCAGCTTGGGAGGGGGCACCGGGGCCGAGCAGTACTTC. Its protein product is CASSLGGGTGAEQYF.

V gene TRBV6-5 combines with J gene TRBJ2-1, with D tentatively TRBD1 or TRBD2 (5 bases each). This CDR3 has 13 amino acids. The germline gives CDR1 MNHEY, CDR2 SVGAGI. V was cut by 4 bases and J by 10 bases, with 14 bases left in between. The CDR3 sequence: CASSLGVTGEQFF. CDR3 sequence (DNA): TGTGCCAGCAGTTTGGGGGTAACGGGGGAGCAGTTCTTC.

The V and J genes are TRBV11-3 and TRBJ2-7; TRBD1 agrees at 9 bases. The length of the CDR3 is 15 residues. Germline CDR1 reads SGHNT; CDR2 reads YENEEA. The ends lost 3 bases at V and 2 bases at J; junction bases unmatched: 5. The CDR3 here is CASSLHGTGTYEQYF. The CDR3 region has the DNA TGTGCCAGCAGCTTGCACGGGACAGGGACCTACGAGCAGTACTTC.

V and J are TRBV5-4 and TRBJ1-1; D may be TRBD1 (6 bases). The CDR3 contains 15 residues. The germline V gene has CDR1 SGHNT and CDR2 YYREEE (reference sequence). V lost 2 bases and J lost 0, with 11 bases in between. This CDR3 reads CASSFQQGLNTEAFF. CDR3 nucleotide sequence: TGTGCCAGCAGCTTCCAACAGGGATTGAACACTGAAGCTTTCTTT.

This clone has a handful of counts. This chain connects TRBV10-3 to TRBJ1-1; D ambiguous. The CDR3 has 13 amino acids. Trimming pared 3 bases from V and 4 bases from J, leaving 9 bases between. Per the germline V gene, CDR1 is ENHRY and CDR2 is SYGVKD. The CDR3 DNA sequence: TGTGCCATCAGTGATGGGGTCGCCACTGAAGCTTTCTTT. Protein sequence: CAISDGVATEAFF.

The CDR3 nucleotides are TGCGCCAGCAGCCCACGACAGGGGAGGAATGAGCAGTTCTTC. As protein: CASSPRQGRNEQFF. J is TRBJ2-1 and V is TRBV5-1, with 8 bases identical to TRBD1. This CDR3 contains 14 residues. J was trimmed by 7 bases and V by 4 bases; bases with no gene match: 7. The germline CDR1 and CDR2 sequences are SGHRS and YFSETQ.

The rearrangement uses TRBV5-4 and TRBJ2-3, with 8 bases matching TRBD2. Germline CDR1 SGHNT, CDR2 YYREEE (reference sequence). V shed 4 bases and J 1 base; nucleotides not matched to a gene: 5. The CDR3 totals 15 residues. The CDR3 region is CASSREGSRTDTQYF. The DNA of the CDR3 is TGTGCCAGCAGCCGGGAGGGATCGCGCACAGATACGCAGTATTTT.

The chain uses TRBV7-2 and TRBJ2-6; the D gene could be TRBD1 or TRBD2 (5 bases each). In germline, CDR1 is SGHTA, CDR2 FQGNSA. V lost 6 bases and J lost 2, with 11 bases in between. The CDR3 is 15 residues long. CDR3 in amino acids: CASSSQGPGANVLTF. CDR3 nucleotide sequence: TGTGCCAGCAGTTCCCAGGGACCTGGGGCCAACGTCCTGACTTTC.

V usage is TRBV5-5 and J usage is TRBJ2-7, with 9 bases that match TRBD1. This CDR3 region has 16 residues. The J segment lost 0 bases and the V segment lost 3 bases, leaving 7 bases of the junction unmatched. Germline CDR1 is SGHKS and CDR2 is YYEKEE (reference sequence). CDR3 protein: CASSSHMTGGSYEQYF. Here the CDR3 DNA reads TGTGCCAGCAGCTCGCACATGACAGGGGGCTCCTACGAGCAGTACTTC.

The rearrangement uses TRBV27 and TRBJ1-2, with TRBD1 matching over 8 bases. The germline gives CDR1 MNHEY, CDR2 SMNVEV (reference sequence). V lost 2 bases and J lost 4; bases outside the gene matches: 3. This CDR3 is 14 amino acids long. CDR3 protein: CASSLAGQAYGYTF. As DNA, the CDR3 is TGTGCCAGCAGTTTAGCGGGACAGGCCTATGGCTACACCTTC.

V is TRBV7-9 and J is TRBJ1-1; D ambiguous. Trimming cost V 7 bases and J 3 bases, with 12 bases left between them. The CDR3 length is 13 residues. Germline V gives CDR1 SEHNR, CDR2 FQNEAQ (reference sequence). CDR3 DNA: TGTGCCAGCACCCCGACACCTTACACTGAAGCTTTCTTT. Amino acid sequence: CASTPTPYTEAFF.

The chain links TRBV6-6 to TRBJ2-5; the match to TRBD1 covers 8 bases. The CDR3 is 15 residues long. From germline, CDR1 is MNHNY and CDR2 SVGAGI (reference sequence). V lost 4 bases to trimming and J lost 4 bases; unmatched junction nucleotides: 8. The CDR3 sequence is CASSWGLGQGETQYF. CDR3 DNA sequence: TGTGCCAGCAGTTGGGGCCTAGGACAGGGAGAGACCCAGTACTTC.

This chain connects TRBV28 to TRBJ1-1; tentatively, D is TRBD1 (5 bases). This CDR3 has 14 amino acids. Germline CDR1 is MDHEN and CDR2 is SYDVKM. The ends were cut back, 6 bases at V and 4 bases at J, with 15 bases in the middle. CDR3 sequence: CASRPQSGVTEAFF. As DNA, the CDR3 is TGTGCCAGCAGACCACAATCGGGGGTCACTGAAGCTTTCTTT.

The chain uses TRBV7-6 and TRBJ2-2; no definite D call. V was pared by 5 bases and J by 6 bases, with 7 bases between. CDR1 is SGHVS, CDR2 FNYEAQ, per germline. The CDR3 covers 12 residues. The CDR3 region is CASSPDPGELFF. The CDR3 nucleotides read TGTGCCAGCAGCCCGGACCCCGGGGAGCTGTTTTTT.

This sequence joins TRBV6-1 and TRBJ1-3; D possibly corresponds to TRBD1 (5 bases). V lost 10 bases, J lost 3 bases, and 16 bases lay in between. CDR3 length: 14 amino acids. CDR1 MNHNS and CDR2 SASEGT come from the germline V gene. The CDR3 spells CATRVPGGGNTIYF. Here the CDR3 DNA reads TGTGCCACCAGGGTACCAGGTGGTGGAAACACCATATATTTT.

The chain uses TRBV6-6 and TRBJ1-1; 7 positions agree with TRBD1. The V and J ends lost 4 bases and 6 bases, in that order; junction bases with no gene match: 5. The CDR3 loop spans 13 amino acids. CDR1 is MNHNY, CDR2 SVGAGI, per germline (reference sequence). The CDR3 DNA reads TGTGCCAGCAGTTCACGACAGGGCGCTGAAGCTTTCTTT. This codes for CASSSRQGAEAFF.

This clone was picked up one time. The chain uses TRBV4-3 and TRBJ1-2; no clear D gene. The CDR3 has 15 residues. CDR1 LGHNA and CDR2 YSLEER come from the germline V gene. V shed 2 bases and J shed 2 bases, with 12 bases lying between them. The chain's CDR3 is CASSQRFLLNYGYTF. CDR3 nucleotides: TGCGCCAGCAGCCAAAGGTTCCTTTTAAACTATGGCTACACCTTC.

The rearrangement links TRBV2 to TRBJ2-5; D unclear. V shed 4 bases and J shed 3 bases, with 3 bases lying between them. The germline CDR1 and CDR2 sequences are SNHLY and FYNNEI. The CDR3 runs to 11 residues. The CDR3 here is CASSGKETQYF. The CDR3 DNA sequence: TGTGCCAGCAGTGGCAAAGAGACCCAGTACTTC.

Written as DNA, the CDR3 is TGTGCCAGCAGCAAGGACCCGGGACTAGCGGGGAGCCAAGAGACCCAGTACTTC. As protein: CASSKDPGLAGSQETQYF. The chain links TRBV7-2 to TRBJ2-5; 13 bases align to TRBD2. Trimming cost V 5 bases and J 1 base; bases outside gene matches: 10. CDR1 is SGHTA, CDR2 FQGNSA, per germline. This CDR3 has 18 residues. Variable domain in full (rest from reference TRBV7-2 and TRBJ2-5): GAGVSQSPSNKVTEKGKDVELRCDPISGHTALYWYRQSLGQGLEFLIYFQGNSAPDKSGLPSDRFSAERTGGSVSTLTIQRTQQEDSAVYLCASSKDPGLAGSQETQYFGPGTRLLVL.

This clone was counted a single time. This chain joins TRBV28 and TRBJ1-3; D unresolved. Germline V gene data show CDR1 as MDHEN and CDR2 as SYDVKM. V shed 10 bases and J shed 2 bases, with 9 bases lying between them. This CDR3 is 12 amino acids long. CDR3 region: CATGSPGNTIYF. The CDR3 DNA reads as TGTGCCACCGGGTCGCCTGGAAACACCATATATTTT.

This rearrangement joins TRBV2 to TRBJ2-3; 7 bases agree with TRBD1. This CDR3 is built from 15 residues. Germline V CDR1 and CDR2: SNHLY, FYNNEI. V trimming: 4 bases; J trimming: 3 bases; junction bases outside the gene matches: 7. The CDR3 region is CASSVRGRLTDTQYF. CDR3 coding DNA: TGTGCCAGCAGTGTTAGGGGGCGGCTAACAGATACGCAGTATTTT.

The chain is built from TRBV18 and TRBJ1-6, with TRBD1 matching over 10 bases. Germline loops: CDR1 KGHSH, CDR2 LQKENI. Trimming removed 4 bases from V and 10 bases from J; junction bases left unmatched: 4. This CDR3 is built from 14 residues. CDR3 bases: TGTGCCAGCTCACTGAGGGACAGGGGCTCACCCCTCCACTTT. Its protein product is CASSLRDRGSPLHF.

This chain joins TRBV6-5 and TRBJ2-6; D not certain. Germline V gene sequence: CDR1 MNHEY, CDR2 SVGAGI. The length of the CDR3 is 15 residues. V dropped 0 bases and J dropped 1 base, with 4 bases sitting between them. The CDR3 nucleotides read TGTGCCAGCAGTTACTCCGGGTCTGGGGCCAACGTCCTGACTTTC. Amino acids: CASSYSGSGANVLTF.

The gene calls are TRBV4-1 and TRBJ1-5; D gene uncertain. The CDR3 consists of 13 residues. V was pared by 0 bases and J by 2 bases, with 2 bases between. CDR1 and CDR2 from the germline V gene are MGHRA and YSYEKL. The CDR3, as DNA: TGCGCCAGCAGCCAAGACCGCAATCAGCCCCAGCATTTT. Its protein product is CASSQDRNQPQHF.

J is TRBJ2-2 and V is TRBV11-3; D is unclear. Per germline, CDR1 SGHNT and CDR2 YENEEA. This CDR3 is 15 amino acids long. V was trimmed by 2 bases and J by 0 bases, leaving 7 bases between them. For the CDR3, the DNA is TGTGCCAGCAGCTTAACTACAGCGAACACCGGGGAGCTGTTTTTT. Residues: CASSLTTANTGELFF. The whole variable domain, remainder taken from reference TRBV11-3 and TRBJ2-2, is EAGVVQSPRYKIIEKKQPVAFWCNPISGHNTLYWYLQNLGQGPELLIRYENEEAVDDSQLPKDRFSAERLKGVDSTLKIQPAELGDSAVYLCASSLTTANTGELFFGEGSRLTVL.